Presented here are 9 T cell receptor beta chains from one specimen sequenced in a study of blood T cell repertoires in COVID-19. The assay was immunoSEQ multiplex PCR, and TCRdb's table has in-frame clones only and misses some. This table holds about 240,000 clones, roughly 87% found once. The sequencing sample was made of PBMCs or T cells enriched from blood (not recorded which). These receptors came from a young woman with acute COVID-19.

The rearrangement uses TRBV6-5 and TRBJ1-2, with D unclear. The CDR3 totals 13 residues. CDR1 and CDR2 (germline): MNHEY, SVGAGI. The ends were cut back, 5 bases at V and 7 bases at J, with 14 bases in the middle. The CDR3 nucleotides are TGTGCCAGCAGTACCTTAATCGGTTCTGGCTACACCTTC. Protein product: CASSTLIGSGYTF.

The rearrangement joins TRBV5-8 to TRBJ1-5; unclear D gene. With 4 bases removed from V and 1 base from J, the gap between germline ends came to 18 bases. The CDR3 is 17 amino acids. CDR1 and CDR2 (germline): SGHTS, YDEGEE. The CDR3 spells CASSISLTTESNQPQHF. The CDR3 bases are TGTGCCAGCAGCATCTCCCTTACCACAGAGAGCAATCAGCCCCAGCATTTT.

This clone was detected once. This chain joins TRBV7-2 and TRBJ1-1; D remains ambiguous. CDR1 SGHTA and CDR2 FQGNSA come from the germline V gene. V lost 2 bases and J lost 0, with 10 bases in between. The CDR3 has 15 amino acids. Here the CDR3 DNA reads TGTGCCAGCAGCTTAAGGGCGGGGATGAACACTGAAGCTTTCTTT. Protein: CASSLRAGMNTEAFF. The full variable domain, completed using reference TRBV7-2 and TRBJ1-1, is GAGVSQSPSNKVTEKGKDVELRCDPISGHTALYWYRQSLGQGLEFLIYFQGNSAPDKSGLPSDRFSAERTGGSVSTLTIQRTQQEDSAVYLCASSLRAGMNTEAFFGQGTRLTVV.

The V call is TRBV19, the J call TRBJ2-7, with TRBD1 identical over 7 bases. Germline V gene lookup returns CDR1 LNHDA and CDR2 SQIVND (reference sequence). The CDR3 totals 13 residues. J lost 3 bases, V lost 5 bases, and 4 bases had no gene match. The CDR3 sequence is CASSVGQDYEQYF. The CDR3 nucleotides are TGTGCCAGTAGTGTCGGACAGGACTACGAGCAGTACTTC. The complete variable domain, with remaining parts taken from reference TRBV19 and TRBJ2-7, reads DGGITQSPKYLFRKEGQNVTLSCEQNLNHDAMYWYRQDPGQGLRLIYYSQIVNDFQKGDIAEGYSVSREKKESFPLTVTSAQKNPTAFYLCASSVGQDYEQYFGPGTRLTVT.

This chain uses TRBV12-5 with TRBJ1-5, with no clear D. Per the germline V gene, CDR1 is LGHNT and CDR2 is FRNRAP. The V and J ends lost 6 bases and 0 bases respectively, with 15 bases between them. This CDR3 comprises 16 residues. CDR3 DNA sequence: TGTGCTAGTGGCAACGACGGAGATAATAGCAATCAGCCCCAGCATTTT. Translating it yields CASGNDGDNSNQPQHF.

V gene TRBV7-9 combines with J gene TRBJ1-1, with 9 bases fitting TRBD1. This CDR3 has 12 amino acids. Germline CDR1 reads SEHNR; CDR2 reads FQNEAQ (reference sequence). J gave up 4 bases and V 8 bases, and 2 bases lay outside the gene matches. The CDR3 nucleotides read TGTGCCAGCGGGACAGGGATCACTGAAGCTTTCTTT. Its protein is CASGTGITEAFF.

The gene calls are TRBV25-1 and TRBJ1-1; 8 bases are a match to TRBD1. Germline values: CDR1 MGHDK, CDR2 SYGVNS. Trimming took 3 bases from V and 5 from J; bases not matched to a gene: 5. The CDR3 covers 14 residues. CDR3 residues: CASSDRQGLTEAFF. Here the CDR3 DNA reads TGTGCCAGCAGTGATAGACAGGGGTTAACTGAAGCTTTCTTT.

The V gene is TRBV27, the J gene TRBJ2-1; 11 positions agree with TRBD2. CDR3 length: 14 residues. Per the germline V gene, CDR1 is MNHEY and CDR2 is SMNVEV (reference sequence). Trimming removed 8 bases from V and 8 bases from J; junction bases left unmatched: 8. CDR3 sequence reads: CASSGTSGWDEQFF. CDR3 DNA sequence: TGTGCCAGCTCCGGGACTAGCGGCTGGGATGAGCAGTTCTTC.

This chain uses TRBV15 with TRBJ2-2; 7 positions match TRBD1. Looked up from germline, CDR1 is LNHNV and CDR2 is YYDKDF (reference sequence). The V and J ends lost 4 bases and 4 bases, in that order; junction bases with no gene match: 3. The CDR3 is made up of 14 amino acids. This chain's CDR3 is CATSTGTATGELFF. The CDR3 DNA is TGTGCCACCAGCACGGGGACAGCCACCGGGGAGCTGTTTTTT.